The 12 T cell receptor beta chains listed next were all sequenced from one sample in a study of human thymus T cells. TCRdb keeps only in-frame clones here, not all; method: immunoSEQ multiplex PCR. Among 35,000 to 45,000 clones listed, 85% to 95% were seen once. The sequencing input was blood. These receptors were taken from a boy under three years old with a congenital heart defect but otherwise immunologically healthy.

This clone was seen once. The gene calls are TRBV27 and TRBJ1-4; TRBD1 aligns across 11 bases. Germline V CDR1 and CDR2: MNHEY, SMNVEV (reference sequence). The ends lost 3 bases at V and 10 bases at J; junction bases unmatched: 4. The CDR3 contains 14 residues. Here the CDR3 reads CASSLAGTGGKLFF. The DNA of the CDR3 is TGTGCCAGCAGTTTGGCCGGGACAGGGGGAAAACTGTTTTTT.

The chain carries TRBV6-1 and TRBJ2-2; D not certain. This CDR3 comprises 15 residues. Between the trimmed V and J ends, which lost 0 bases and 3 bases, there was a span of 8 bases. Germline V gene sequence: CDR1 MNHNS, CDR2 SASEGT. The CDR3 loop is CASSEAPPHTGELFF. DNA for the CDR3: TGTGCCAGCAGTGAAGCCCCACCACACACCGGGGAGCTGTTTTTT.

The chain combines TRBV27 with TRBJ1-2, with 7 bases that match TRBD1. Losses at the gene ends were 2 bases for V and 4 bases for J; bases not matched to a gene: 4. The CDR3 covers 14 residues. The germline CDR1 and CDR2 sequences are MNHEY and SMNVEV (reference sequence). CDR3 coding DNA: TGTGCCAGCAGTTTAGCCGGGACAGTCTATGGCTACACCTTC. This codes for CASSLAGTVYGYTF.

This chain uses TRBV7-2 with TRBJ2-7; 7 bases agree with TRBD2. Germline lookup yields CDR1 SGHTA and CDR2 FQGNSA. V lost 4 bases and J lost 2; bases outside the gene matches: 5. This CDR3 is built from 14 residues. DNA for the CDR3: TGTGCCAGCAGCTCGAGCGGGACCACCTACGAGCAGTACTTC. This codes for CASSSSGTTYEQYF.

This chain links TRBV28 with TRBJ1-4; 10 positions agree with TRBD1. Trimming took 5 bases from V and 8 from J; bases not matched to a gene: 5. The V gene's germline CDR1 is MDHEN and CDR2 SYDVKM. CDR3 length: 14 amino acids. For the CDR3, the DNA is TGTGCCAGCAGTCCGCGACAGGGGGCGGAAAAACTGTTTTTT. It specifies CASSPRQGAEKLFF.

The chain employs TRBV7-2 and TRBJ1-5; D is undetermined. Germline lookup yields CDR1 SGHTA and CDR2 FQGNSA. V dropped 1 base and J dropped 11 bases, with 15 bases sitting between them. The CDR3 runs to 14 residues. In DNA form, the CDR3 reads TGTGCCAGCAGCTTAGGAGGCAAAGCAGGAGCCCAGCATTTT. Its protein is CASSLGGKAGAQHF.

The V and J genes are TRBV5-6 and TRBJ1-2; 7 bases are a match to TRBD1. The germline V gene encodes CDR1 SGHDT and CDR2 YYEEEE. The CDR3 is 13 residues long. V was clipped by 7 bases and J by 2 bases; unmatched bases: 5. DNA of the CDR3: TGTGCCAGCCTTAGGGACAGAAACTATGGCTACACCTTC. Translated: CASLRDRNYGYTF. The complete variable domain, with remaining parts taken from reference TRBV5-6 and TRBJ1-2, reads DAGVTQSPTHLIKTRGQQVTLRCSPKSGHDTVSWYQQALGQGPQFIFQYYEEEERQRGNFPDRFSGHQFPNYSSELNVNALLLGDSALYLCASLRDRNYGYTFGSGTRLTVV.

The gene calls are TRBV4-1 and TRBJ2-5; 11 bases are shared with TRBD2. Germline V gene data show CDR1 as MGHRA and CDR2 as YSYEKL. The CDR3 has 14 residues. J was trimmed by 4 bases and V by 4 bases; bases with no gene match: 2. The CDR3 region is CASSLAGGPETQYF. The CDR3 DNA reads as TGCGCCAGCAGCCTAGCGGGGGGGCCAGAGACCCAGTACTTC.

This chain links TRBV11-2 with TRBJ2-7; D may be TRBD1 (5 bases). This CDR3 has 10 residues. Germline CDR1 and CDR2: SGHAT and FQNNGV. V was clipped by 6 bases and J by 6 bases, with 6 bases between them. The CDR3 here is CASRGREQYF. In DNA form, the CDR3 reads TGTGCCAGCAGGGGGCGCGAGCAGTACTTC.

The chain employs TRBV7-2 and TRBJ2-7; perhaps TRBD2 as D (7 bases). Deletions cut 7 bases from V and 4 bases from J, with 17 bases between. The CDR3 is 14 residues long. Germline CDR1 reads SGHTA; CDR2 reads FQGNSA. The CDR3 bases are TGTGCCAGCACCAAATTAGGGGGGGCTTACGAGCAGTACTTC. Translating it yields CASTKLGGAYEQYF.

The chain links TRBV6-6 to TRBJ2-6; D gene ambiguous. There are 16 residues in the CDR3. Trimming shortened V by 2 bases and J by 0 bases, and 8 bases separated the two germline ends. Looked up from germline, CDR1 is MNHNY and CDR2 is SVGAGI (reference sequence). CDR3 sequence reads: CASSYGHFSGANVLTF. CDR3 nucleotide sequence: TGTGCCAGCAGTTACGGGCACTTCTCTGGGGCCAACGTCCTGACTTTC.

The chain joins TRBV28 to TRBJ2-7; 7 nucleotides align to TRBD2. With 1 base clipped from V and 4 bases from J, the junction kept 10 bases outside the gene matches. The germline V gene has CDR1 MDHEN and CDR2 SYDVKM. CDR3 length: 16 residues. The CDR3 DNA reads TGTGCCAGCAGTTTATCCTTCAAGCGGGGCCATTACGAGCAGTACTTC. This translates into CASSLSFKRGHYEQYF.